The sequence of this TCR beta chain was determined in a study of shared clonotypes between healthy human individuals. Whole-study results and caveats: The represented genetic and exposure-history diversity was limited by the small number of donors.

Unsorted PBMC DNA was run through sequencing on ten immunoSEQ deep assay plates. Repertoires were generated with immunoSEQ multiplex PCR, while TCRdb's copy carries only in-frame clones and drops some. Of 450,000 to 500,000 clones in the sample, roughly four fifths are singletons; the top ten hold approximately 13%. The CDR3 sequence is 15 residues long. V was pared by 3 bases and J by 3 bases, with 12 bases between. The germline CDR1 and CDR2 sequences are LNHDA and SQIVND (reference sequence). Regarding this clone: The target antigen is unknown.

This clonotype was obtained from a woman aged 40-49 years in good health. Some clones in this sample may be carry-over from other donors' samples. Sequencing was carried out using PBMCs. The rearrangement joins TRBV19 to TRBJ1-5; possible D gene TRBD1, 6 bases. The CDR3 protein is CASSMRYRVNQPQHF. The CDR3 DNA is TGTGCCAGTAGTATGAGGTACAGGGTCAATCAGCCCCAGCATTTT.